What follows describes a single T cell receptor (beta chain). TCRdb's copy holds only in-frame clones and misses some; the assay was immunoSEQ multiplex PCR. Of 15,000 to 20,000 clones listed, roughly 90% are singletons. The ends lost 6 bases at V and 2 bases at J; junction bases unmatched: 2. Germline lookup yields CDR1 LNHDA and CDR2 SQIVND (reference sequence). The CDR3 totals 13 residues. These data belong to a study of T cells in pancreatic ductal adenocarcinoma. No neoadjuvant therapy was given to the selected pancreatic ductal adenocarcinoma patients before their surgery. The chain joins TRBV19 to TRBJ2-7; 9 bases fit TRBD1. The sample consisted of PBMCs. The sequence derives from a human donor with pancreatic ductal adenocarcinoma. The CDR3 sequence: CASRGTGPYEQYF. DNA of the CDR3: TGTGCCAGTAGGGGGACAGGGCCCTACGAGCAGTACTTC.